This T cell receptor (beta chain) was captured in a study of blood T cell repertoires in COVID-19. Study-wide background: Sites in the United States, Italy and Spain provided acute and convalescent COVID-19 samples. T cells, B-cell-depleted T cells, or PBMCs provided the cDNA or gDNA that served as material.

In the original workflow: Estimated nucleated cell counts came from reference gene primer amplification. The data were produced by immunoSEQ multiplex PCR, yet TCRdb's version contains in-frame clones alone and is incomplete. That table furnishes V, J and clone size, whereas the DNA furnished D and trimming. The sample lists more than 200,000 clones; around 82% were seen once. The sequencing input was peripheral blood. The sequence was collected from a woman of 80 years or more with active or convalescent COVID-19.

The CDR3 coding sequence is TGCAGCACAGACGGACAGGGGGGAACTGAAGCTTTCTTT. Its translation is CSTDGQGGTEAFF. The chain is built from TRBV29-1 and TRBJ1-1; 10 nucleotides align to TRBD1. This CDR3 has 13 residues. J gave up 5 bases and V 8 bases, and 8 bases lay outside the gene matches. Germline-derived CDR1 and CDR2 are SQVTM and ANQGSEA.